These T cell receptor beta chains were read from a single sample in a study of long-term antiretroviral therapy in people with HIV. TCRdb's copy holds only in-frame clones and misses some; the assay was immunoSEQ multiplex PCR. The sample has tens of thousands of clones, around nine tenths seen once. Sample: unsorted PBMCs, taken approximately 5 years before starting antiretroviral therapy. Receptors originate from a man between 45 and 60 years old with HIV. The CDR3 runs from the conserved cysteine through the conserved F or W. A D gene is named only where the DNA matches it firmly. Not every row has a clone size; where given, it reads once, few, many or a size class.

v_gene,j_gene,abundance,d_gene,CDR3aa,CDR3nt
TRBV7-2,TRBJ1-3,-,-,CASSGRRWENTIYF,TGTGCCAGCAGCGGCAGGAGGTGGGAAAACACCATATATTTT
TRBV11-2,TRBJ1-2,once,-,CASSPNRAAKNYGYTF,TGTGCCAGCAGCCCCAATCGAGCAGCGAAAAACTATGGCTACACCTTC
TRBV9,TRBJ2-5,-,-,CASSVAWEETQYF,TGTGCCAGCAGCGTAGCTTGGGAAGAGACCCAGTACTTC
TRBV5-5,TRBJ2-4,-,-,CASSLGGENIQYF,TGTGCCAGCAGCTTGGGGGGAGAGAACATTCAGTACTTC
TRBV5-1,TRBJ1-2,-,-,CASSLGDNYGYTF,TGCGCCAGCAGCTTGGGGGATAACTATGGCTACACCTTC
TRBV29-1,TRBJ1-1,-,-,CSVVWDTEAFF,TGCAGCGTTGTCTGGGACACTGAAGCTTTCTTT
TRBV27,TRBJ1-1,once,-,CASSLSSKPAGQAFF,TGTGCCAGCAGTTTATCATCCAAACCGGCGGGGCAAGCTTTCTTT
TRBV4-3,TRBJ2-7,-,-,CATARDIRTYEQYF,TGCGCCACCGCCCGGGACATACGAACCTACGAGCAGTACTTC
TRBV21-1,TRBJ2-3,-,-,CASSKVRDRGYTDTQYF,TGTGCCAGCAGCAAAGTCAGGGACAGGGGGTACACAGATACGCAGTATTTT
TRBV6-1,TRBJ1-1,-,TRBD1,CASRPTGEVFF,TGTGCCAGCAGACCCACAGGGGAAGTTTTCTTT
TRBV6-1,TRBJ1-2,-,TRBD1,CASSQGVYGYTF,TGTGCCAGCAGCCAGGGGGTTTACGGCTACACCTTC
TRBV11-2,TRBJ1-5,-,-,CASSLGAYSNQPQHF,TGTGCCAGCAGCTTAGGAGCGTATAGCAATCAGCCCCAGCATTTT
TRBV30,TRBJ2-2,once,-,CAWSVDGFGELFF,TGTGCCTGGAGTGTAGACGGGTTCGGGGAGCTGTTTTTT
TRBV5-4,TRBJ1-1,-,-,CASSIQDTEAFF,TGTGCCAGCAGCATCCAGGACACTGAAGCTTTCTTT
TRBV5-1,TRBJ2-1,-,TRBD2,CAPEGLDIYEQFF,TGCGCCCCCGAGGGACTAGATATCTATGAGCAGTTCTTC
TRBV5-1,TRBJ2-7,-,-,CASSLYYEQYF,TGCGCCAGCAGCTTGTACTACGAGCAGTACTTC
TRBV5-1,TRBJ2-3,-,-,CASKEILGTDTQYF,TGCGCCAGCAAAGAGATATTGGGCACAGATACGCAGTATTTT
TRBV6-5,TRBJ1-2,-,TRBD1,CASSSRRGRGYGYTF,TGTGCCAGCAGTTCCCGCAGGGGGCGAGGGTATGGCTACACCTTC
TRBV6-1,TRBJ2-2,few,-,CASSSHTGELFF,TGTGCCAGCAGTTCTCACACCGGGGAGCTGTTTTTT
TRBV28,TRBJ2-7,once,-,CASSLLEPYEQYF,TGTGCCAGCAGTTTATTAGAACCCTACGAGCAGTACTTC
TRBV10-3,TRBJ1-1,-,-,CAISAQLNTEAFF,TGTGCCATCAGTGCACAGTTAAACACTGAAGCTTTCTTT
TRBV4-3,TRBJ2-3,-,-,CASSRVDSTDTQYF,TGCGCCAGCAGCCGGGTAGACTCCACAGATACGCAGTATTTT
TRBV7-8,TRBJ1-5,-,TRBD1,CASSFRTGGRGNQPQHF,TGTGCCAGCAGCTTCCGGACAGGGGGCCGGGGCAATCAGCCCCAGCATTTT
TRBV6-5,TRBJ1-2,-,-,CASSRGGNYGYTF,TGTGCCAGCAGCCGGGGGGGGAACTATGGCTACACCTTC
TRBV15,TRBJ2-7,once,-,CATSRDPGAFYEQYF,TGTGCCACCAGCAGAGATCCAGGGGCCTTCTACGAGCAGTACTTC
TRBV6-5,TRBJ2-6,-,-,CASSYSSSGANVLTF,TGTGCCAGCAGTTACTCTTCCTCTGGGGCCAACGTCCTGACTTTC
TRBV11-2,TRBJ2-7,-,-,CASSLAGTTPYEQYF,TGTGCCAGCAGCTTAGCCGGGACAACCCCCTACGAGCAGTACTTC
TRBV2,TRBJ2-7,-,-,CASSVLQTYEQYF,TGTGCCAGCAGTGTTCTCCAGACCTACGAGCAGTACTTC
TRBV28,TRBJ1-2,-,TRBD1,CASSTGQVWNYGYTF,TGTGCCAGCAGTACAGGACAGGTTTGGAACTATGGCTACACCTTC
TRBV30,TRBJ2-5,-,-,CAWGLDRVGGETQYF,TGTGCCTGGGGCCTGGACCGGGTGGGGGGCGAGACCCAGTACTTC
TRBV4-2,TRBJ2-3,-,-,CASSRKESSLSTDTQYF,TGTGCCAGCAGCCGCAAAGAATCTAGTCTATCCACAGATACGCAGTATTTT
TRBV7-6,TRBJ2-1,few,TRBD2,CATLNWGGNEQFF,TGTGCCACCCTAAATTGGGGGGGGAATGAGCAGTTCTTC
TRBV6-6,TRBJ1-1,-,-,CASSYSRGDTEAFF,TGTGCCAGCAGTTACTCGCGGGGAGACACTGAAGCTTTCTTT
TRBV6-5,TRBJ2-7,-,-,CASSRSTGNNYEQYF,TGTGCCAGCAGTAGATCGACAGGAAATAACTACGAGCAGTACTTC
TRBV6-5,TRBJ1-1,-,TRBD1,CATEQGASTETFF,TGTGCCACAGAACAGGGGGCGAGTACCGAAACTTTCTTT
TRBV27,TRBJ2-7,-,-,CASSLGAGYEQYF,TGTGCCAGCAGTTTAGGTGCAGGCTACGAGCAGTACTTC
TRBV4-1,TRBJ2-7,once,TRBD2,CASSQVLVAGGAGQYF,TGCGCCAGCAGCCAAGTTCTTGTAGCGGGGGGGGCTGGGCAGTACTTC
TRBV5-3,TRBJ2-3,-,-,CARSLAPGPDTQYF,TGTGCCAGAAGCTTGGCTCCGGGCCCAGATACGCAGTATTTT
TRBV19,TRBJ1-1,-,TRBD1,CASISWDRMNTEAFF,TGTGCCAGTATCTCCTGGGACAGGATGAACACTGAAGCTTTCTTT
TRBV6-6,TRBJ2-5,-,-,CASSPSSIQYF,TGTGCCAGCAGCCCCTCGTCAATTCAGTACTTC
TRBV4-3,TRBJ2-7,-,TRBD2,CASSQDTSGVYEQYF,TGCGCCAGCAGCCAAGACACTAGCGGGGTTTACGAGCAGTACTTC
TRBV4-3,TRBJ2-7,-,TRBD1,CASSQAGTGSYEQYF,TGCGCCAGCAGCCAAGCCGGGACAGGATCCTACGAGCAGTACTTC
TRBV2,TRBJ2-2,-,-,CASTLQGYTGELFF,TGTGCCAGCACGCTTCAGGGTTACACCGGGGAGCTGTTTTTT
TRBV19,TRBJ1-2,-,TRBD1,CASSTLRDRTNYGYTF,TGTGCCAGTAGTACACTCCGGGACAGGACTAACTATGGCTACACCTTC
TRBV6-6,TRBJ2-7,-,TRBD2,CASSFLAGGSYEQYF,TGTGCCAGCAGCTTTCTGGCGGGAGGATCCTACGAGCAGTACTTC
TRBV5-1,TRBJ2-7,-,TRBD2,CASSLTGTSASYEQYF,TGCGCCAGCAGCTTAACCGGGACTAGCGCCTCCTACGAGCAGTACTTC
TRBV11-3,TRBJ2-7,-,-,CASSLGVSYEQYF,TGTGCCAGCAGCTTGGGGGTCTCCTACGAGCAGTACTTC
TRBV10-3,TRBJ2-1,once,-,CAISESVGRSYNEQFF,TGTGCCATCAGTGAGTCGGTGGGCCGCTCCTACAATGAGCAGTTCTTC
TRBV5-1,TRBJ2-5,-,-,CASSVQETQYF,TGCGCCAGCAGCGTCCAAGAGACCCAGTACTTC
TRBV25-1,TRBJ2-2,-,-,CASAGFVGVSAGELFF,TGTGCCAGTGCAGGGTTTGTGGGGGTATCGGCCGGGGAGCTGTTTTTT
TRBV6-6,TRBJ2-1,-,TRBD2,CASGKLAGGFNEQFF,TGTGCCAGCGGCAAACTAGCGGGAGGATTCAATGAGCAGTTCTTC
TRBV10-3,TRBJ1-2,-,-,CAMRPQANNYGYTF,TGTGCCATGAGGCCACAGGCGAACAACTATGGCTACACCTTC
TRBV15,TRBJ1-5,-,-,CATSRFGQISNQPQHF,TGTGCCACCAGCAGATTCGGACAGATTAGCAATCAGCCCCAGCATTTT
TRBV14,TRBJ2-3,-,TRBD1,CASSLRDRGPDTQYF,TGTGCCAGCAGCCTCCGGGACAGAGGGCCAGATACGCAGTATTTT
TRBV11-2,TRBJ2-7,few,-,CASSIRNEQYF,TGTGCCAGCAGCATCCGTAACGAGCAGTACTTC